This T cell receptor (beta chain) came from a study of cytomegalovirus exposure and HLA in healthy donors. Overall study: Previous work identified roughly 120 million unique TCR beta sequences from about 200 million T cells.

The CDR3 spans 17 residues. V lost 5 bases and J 3 bases, leaving 19 bases between the germline ends. Germline CDR1 SEHNR, CDR2 FQNEAQ (reference sequence). PCR involved 60 Vbeta and 13 Jbeta primers. Clones were read by immunoSEQ multiplex PCR, and TCRdb kept only the in-frame ones, dropping some. The sample lists some 110,000 clones, about three fifths occurring once. Study-wide results and limits: Apparent HLA restriction characterized most CMV-associated TCR beta chains in a later analysis.

About this clone: Its antigen is still unknown.

This TCR derives from a middle-aged woman in good health and CMV-seropositive. Source material: PBMCs. The chain links TRBV7-9 to TRBJ2-2; the D gene is possibly TRBD2 (5 bases). The CDR3 spells CASSPRRTSTDTGELFF. The CDR3 region has the DNA TGTGCCAGCAGCCCACGTCGGACTTCTACGGACACCGGGGAGCTGTTTTTT.